One and the same sample provided the 3 T cell receptor beta chains below, sequenced in a study of T cell repertoires in cytomegalovirus infection. TCRdb ran MiXCR on the reads and lists one entry per CDR3 protein. The sample lists fewer than 200,000 distinct CDR3 sequences, approximately 15% occurring once. Sequenced sample: PBMCs. The receptors originated from a human donor in good health (CMV status not recorded). Some clones in this sample may be carry-over from other donors' samples.

This clonotype was detected a few times. V usage is TRBV6-6 and J usage is TRBJ1-6; 9 bases map to TRBD1. This CDR3 comprises 15 residues. J lost 8 bases, V lost 2 bases, and 4 bases had no gene match. Germline V gene data show CDR1 as MNHNY and CDR2 as SVGAGI (reference sequence). DNA for the CDR3: TGTGCCAGCAGTTACCTCGACAGGGGGGATTCACCCCTCCACTTT. It codes for CASSYLDRGDSPLHF.

In this sample, this clonotype turned up a few times. The chain couples TRBV5-6 to TRBJ1-5; TRBD1 might be the D (6 bases). V lost 6 bases, J lost 3 bases, and 10 bases lay in between. Germline values: CDR1 SGHDT, CDR2 YYEEEE. The CDR3 has 13 amino acids. DNA for the CDR3: TGTGCCAGCACCAGGGGTAACAATCAGCCCCAGCATTTT. As protein: CASTRGNNQPQHF.

This clonotype has a handful of counts. The V gene is TRBV6-1, the J gene TRBJ2-2, with 9 bases fitting TRBD1. The ends lost 6 bases at V and 1 base at J; junction bases unmatched: 3. The CDR3 is 15 residues long. Germline V gene lookup returns CDR1 MNHNS and CDR2 SASEGT. The CDR3 bases are TGTGCCAGCAGGGACAGGGGTTTGAACACCGGGGAGCTGTTTTTT. Translating gives CASRDRGLNTGELFF.